The T cell receptor (beta chain) under discussion was sequenced for a study of graft-versus-host responses after intestinal transplantation. Study-level background: Recipients got multivisceral, liver-intestinal, or isolated intestinal transplants.

Concerning this clone itself: Its antigen is unidentified.

V trimming: 3 bases; J trimming: 9 bases; junction bases outside the gene matches: 7. Per germline, CDR1 PRHDT and CDR2 FYEKMQ (reference sequence). This CDR3 has 16 residues. Here immunoSEQ multiplex PCR was the method, and the copy in TCRdb shows in-frame clones only, minus some. Of just under 85,000 clones in the sample, under 95% are singletons; the top ten hold less than 8.5%. This specimen was unstimulated CD8+ T cells sorted from spleen or lymph node cells, taken before transplant. The clonotype originates from a human donor who was the organ donor for an intestinal transplant. This chain joins TRBV13 and TRBJ2-1, with 14 bases identical to TRBD2. The chain's CDR3 is CASSLEGLAGGSEQFF. The CDR3 DNA reads as TGTGCCAGCAGCTTGGAAGGACTAGCGGGAGGAAGTGAGCAGTTCTTC.